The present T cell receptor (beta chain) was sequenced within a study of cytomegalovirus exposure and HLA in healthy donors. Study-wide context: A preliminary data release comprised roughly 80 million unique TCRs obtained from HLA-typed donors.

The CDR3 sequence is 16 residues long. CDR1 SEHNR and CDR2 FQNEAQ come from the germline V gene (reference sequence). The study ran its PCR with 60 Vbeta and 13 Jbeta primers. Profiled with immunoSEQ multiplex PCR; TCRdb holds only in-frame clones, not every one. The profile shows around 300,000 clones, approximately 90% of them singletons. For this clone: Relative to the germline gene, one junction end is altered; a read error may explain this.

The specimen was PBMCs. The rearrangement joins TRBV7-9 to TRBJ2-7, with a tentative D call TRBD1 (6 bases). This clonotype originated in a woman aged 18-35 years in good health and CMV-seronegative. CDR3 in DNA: TGTTCCAGCAGCTCCCTCCCCCCGGGACAAGGCTACGAGCAGTACTTC. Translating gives CSSSSLPPGQGYEQYF.